This T cell receptor (beta chain) was sequenced during a study of T cell repertoires in cytomegalovirus infection. Overall study: CMV infection and matching HLA type were both indicated by public TCR beta signatures. Study-wide findings and caveats: HLA-C-restricted CMV-specific TCR beta clonotypes prevailed in the ex vivo response.

On this clonotype: No antigen is known for it.

V trimming: 3 bases; J trimming: 3 bases; junction bases outside the gene matches: 4. The CDR3 spans 13 residues. From germline, CDR1 is SQVTM and CDR2 ANQGSEA. Each CDR3 protein is one row after TCRdb ran MiXCR on the reads. The sample consists of around 530,000 distinct CDR3 sequences, 16% of them appearing once. The sequence was collected from a human donor in good health (CMV status not recorded). Some clones in this sample may be carry-over from other donors' samples. The sample consisted of CD8+ T cells from PBMCs. This rearrangement joins TRBV29-1 to TRBJ2-7; 8 positions match TRBD1. This CDR3 is CSVDRGQGYEQYF. CDR3 DNA: TGCAGCGTTGACCGCGGACAGGGCTACGAGCAGTACTTC.